The rows below give T cell receptor beta chains drawn from one sample of a study of T cell responses to AZD1222 COVID-19 vaccine. Here immunoSEQ multiplex PCR was the method, and the copy in TCRdb shows in-frame clones only, minus some. The data show roughly 180,000 clones, about nine tenths seen once. Sequencing was performed on peripheral blood, taken 28 days after the second AZD1222 dose. The receptor set was obtained from an adult who received the AZD1222 COVID-19 vaccine. Both conserved end residues are part of each CDR3. The D gene is left open where the match is weak. Rows give clone size only sometimes, using once, few, many, or a class for an expanded clone.

TRBJ2-7 | - | TRBV19 | - | CASSMGLLSSYEQYF | TGTGCCAGTAGTATGGGACTCCTAAGCTCCTACGAGCAGTACTTC
TRBJ1-1 | - | TRBV6-4 | - | CASSALTGGEAFF | TGTGCCAGCAGTGCATTGACAGGCGGAGAAGCTTTCTTT
TRBJ2-7 | - | TRBV19 | - | CASSMRQDEQYF | TGTGCCAGTAGTATGAGGCAAGACGAGCAGTACTTC
TRBJ1-3 | - | TRBV7-8 | - | CASSPGARLRETIYF | TGTGCCAGCAGTCCAGGGGCGCGTCTTCGGGAAACCATATATTTT
TRBJ1-2 | - | TRBV28 | - | CASLAGGQNYGYTF | TGTGCCAGCCTTGCGGGGGGGCAGAACTATGGCTACACCTTC
TRBJ2-7 | - | TRBV19 | - | CASRVGAGHEQYF | TGTGCCAGTAGGGTGGGCGCGGGCCACGAGCAGTACTTC
TRBJ2-5 | - | TRBV7-9 | TRBD1 | CASSRTGGAETQYF | TGTGCCAGCAGCCGTACAGGGGGCGCAGAGACCCAGTACTTC
TRBJ1-1 | - | TRBV29-1 | - | CSVYLTLGTEAFF | TGCAGCGTCTACCTCACCCTGGGCACTGAAGCTTTCTTT
TRBJ2-1 | - | TRBV11-2 | - | CASSLEGNYNEQFF | TGTGCCAGCAGCTTAGAAGGGAACTACAATGAGCAGTTCTTC
TRBJ1-4 | - | TRBV7-6 | - | CASSLEVGTREKLFF | TGTGCCAGCAGCTTAGAGGTGGGGACGCGTGAAAAACTGTTTTTT
TRBJ2-7 | - | TRBV19 | TRBD2 | CASTDGRLGEQYF | TGTGCCAGTACCGACGGGAGGCTCGGAGAGCAGTACTTC
TRBJ1-2 | - | TRBV3-1/TRBV3-2 | - | CASSQRGQILGGYTF | TGTGCCAGCAGCCAACGAGGACAGATCCTCGGTGGCTACACCTTC
TRBJ2-2 | once | TRBV28 | - | CASSLIFTRLFF | TGTGCCAGCAGTTTAATTTTTACCCGGCTGTTTTTT
TRBJ1-2 | - | TRBV18 | - | CASSPGPNYGYTF | TGTGCCAGCTCACCCGGGCCTAACTATGGCTACACCTTC
TRBJ1-5 | - | TRBV6-5 | - | CASSYSGGSNQPQHF | TGTGCCAGCAGTTACTCAGGGGGGAGCAATCAGCCCCAGCATTTT
TRBJ1-5 | - | TRBV12-3/TRBV12-4 | TRBD1 | CASSLRGDQPQHF | TGTGCCAGCAGCCTCAGGGGGGATCAGCCCCAGCATTTT
TRBJ2-5 | - | TRBV7-2 | TRBD1 | CASSPDRGRETQYF | TGTGCCAGCAGCCCCGACAGGGGGCGTGAGACCCAGTACTTC
TRBJ2-7 | - | TRBV12-5 | TRBD1 | CASGLIDGQGSYEQYF | TGTGCTAGTGGTCTCATTGACGGACAGGGAAGCTACGAGCAGTACTTC
TRBJ1-4 | few | TRBV5-4 | TRBD1 | CASSSGQGEKLFF | TGTGCCAGCAGCTCAGGACAGGGCGAAAAACTGTTTTTT
TRBJ2-2 | once | TRBV5-1 | TRBD2 | CASSPGTIVTGELFF | TGCGCCAGCAGCCCAGGGACTATCGTCACCGGGGAGCTGTTTTTT
TRBJ2-1 | - | TRBV7-7 | - | CASSLGPPPANNEQFF | TGTGCTAGCAGCTTAGGGCCCCCCCCCGCCAACAATGAGCAGTTCTTC
TRBJ1-2 | many | TRBV10-2 | - | CASSRDQIYGYTF | TGCGCCAGCAGTCGAGACCAGATCTATGGCTACACCTTC
TRBJ1-1 | - | TRBV12-3/TRBV12-4 | - | CASSPTVNTEAFF | TGTGCCAGCAGTCCGACAGTAAACACTGAAGCTTTCTTT
TRBJ1-5 | - | TRBV4-1 | TRBD1 | CASSPESRGHQPQHF | TGCGCCAGCAGCCCCGAGTCCAGGGGGCATCAGCCCCAGCATTTT
TRBJ2-5 | - | TRBV7-6 | - | CASSLGGSQETQYF | TGTGCCAGCAGCTTAGGAGGCTCCCAAGAGACCCAGTACTTC
TRBJ2-7 | - | TRBV18 | TRBD1 | CASSGQGYEQYF | TGTGCCAGTTCCGGACAGGGATACGAGCAGTACTTC
TRBJ1-5 | - | TRBV10-2 | - | CASSEHRASNQPQHF | TGCGCCAGCAGTGAGCACAGGGCTAGCAATCAGCCCCAGCATTTT
TRBJ1-6 | few | TRBV28 | - | CASSLVARASPLHF | TGTGCCAGCAGTTTAGTGGCTAGGGCTTCACCCCTCCACTTT
TRBJ2-2 | - | TRBV5-1 | TRBD2 | CASSWIASGRARDTGELFF | TGCGCCAGCAGCTGGATAGCTAGCGGGAGGGCCAGGGACACCGGGGAGCTGTTTTTT
TRBJ2-3 | - | TRBV2 | TRBD2 | CASAAGVSFTTDTQYF | TGTGCCAGCGCAGCGGGGGTGTCCTTCACCACAGATACGCAGTATTTT
TRBJ1-2 | - | TRBV19 | TRBD1 | CAIRQGPGYTF | TGTGCCATCCGACAGGGTCCCGGCTACACCTTC
TRBJ1-2 | few | TRBV4-3 | - | CASSQDQFQSGYTF | TGCGCCAGCAGCCAAGATCAGTTCCAGTCTGGCTACACCTTC
TRBJ1-1 | once | TRBV19 | TRBD1 | CASSLSGQGADEAFF | TGTGCCAGTAGTCTCTCGGGACAGGGGGCCGATGAAGCTTTCTTT
TRBJ1-2 | - | TRBV4-1 | - | CASSQSGSAFINYGYTF | TGCGCCAGCAGCCAATCCGGATCCGCGTTTATTAACTATGGCTACACCTTC
TRBJ1-3 | - | TRBV18 | - | CASSTQGSGNTIYF | TGTGCCAGCTCAACCCAGGGATCTGGAAACACCATATATTTT
TRBJ1-1 | once | TRBV7-9 | TRBD1 | CASSSRTGATEAFF | TGTGCCAGCAGCTCCCGGACAGGGGCGACTGAAGCTTTCTTT
TRBJ1-5 | - | TRBV7-2 | - | CASRRDGRNQPQHF | TGTGCCAGCAGGAGGGACGGCCGCAATCAGCCCCAGCATTTT
TRBJ2-7 | - | TRBV4-3 | - | CASSQAPRQGGEQYF | TGCGCCAGCAGCCAAGCCCCGCGGCAGGGGGGCGAGCAGTACTTC
TRBJ2-7 | - | TRBV19 | TRBD2 | CASSGTSSYEQYF | TGTGCCAGCTCCGGGACTAGCAGCTACGAGCAGTACTTC
TRBJ2-7 | - | TRBV7-9 | - | CASSLGAGHEQYF | TGTGCCAGCAGCTTAGGTGCAGGCCACGAGCAGTACTTC
TRBJ2-2 | - | TRBV6-5 | TRBD1 | CASSYSNRGGGELFF | TGTGCCAGCAGTTACTCCAACAGGGGTGGCGGGGAGCTGTTTTTT
TRBJ2-5 | - | TRBV9 | - | CASSPPSVETQYF | TGTGCCAGCAGCCCGCCCTCAGTGGAGACCCAGTACTTC
TRBJ1-5 | - | TRBV21-1 | - | CASSKAGGMEFRNQPQHF | TGTGCCAGCAGCAAAGCTGGGGGAATGGAGTTTCGCAATCAGCCCCAGCATTTT
TRBJ2-7 | - | TRBV19 | - | CASSWTTSYEQYF | TGTGCCAGTAGTTGGACCACCTCCTACGAGCAGTACTTC
TRBJ2-7 | - | TRBV5-4 | - | CASSSGSGRSYEQYF | TGTGCCAGCAGCTCCGGCTCGGGGCGAAGCTACGAGCAGTACTTC
TRBJ2-3 | - | TRBV15 | TRBD1 | CATSSDRGPYTRYF | TGTGCCACCAGCAGCGACAGGGGGCCCTATACGCGGTATTTT
TRBJ2-5 | once | TRBV5-1 | - | CASSLGAGQETQYF | TGCGCCAGCAGCTTGGGGGCAGGGCAAGAGACCCAGTACTTC
TRBJ2-7 | few | TRBV2 | - | CASSEGHSLNPYEQYF | TGTGCCAGCAGTGAAGGTCATTCATTAAACCCCTACGAGCAGTACTTC
TRBJ1-1 | - | TRBV29-1 | - | CSGTTSLQANTEAFF | TGCAGCGGAACGACATCCTTACAAGCGAACACTGAAGCTTTCTTT
TRBJ2-6 | - | TRBV3-1/TRBV3-2 | - | CASSQGGAGANVLTF | TGTGCCAGCAGCCAAGGAGGGGCTGGGGCCAACGTCCTGACTTTC
TRBJ1-1 | once | TRBV29-1 | TRBD1 | CSVDGTGGTEAFF | TGCAGCGTTGATGGGACAGGGGGAACTGAAGCTTTCTTT
TRBJ1-2 | - | TRBV4-1 | - | CASSQPSRGSYGYTF | TGCGCCAGCAGCCAACCCAGCAGGGGATCCTATGGCTACACCTTC
TRBJ1-4 | - | TRBV19 | - | CASSIGRGATNEKLFF | TGTGCCAGTAGTATCGGCAGGGGTGCAACTAATGAAAAACTGTTTTTT
TRBJ2-1 | - | TRBV3-1/TRBV3-2 | TRBD2 | CASSQRTLKPGLTNEQFF | TGTGCCAGCAGCCAACGGACGTTAAAACCGGGACTAACTAATGAGCAGTTCTTC